These 31 T cell receptor beta chains came from one sample sequenced in a study of OX40 agonist ivuxolimab in advanced cancers. The protocol was immunoSEQ multiplex PCR, while the TCRdb copy is restricted to in-frame clones and leaves out a portion. This table holds 70,000 to 95,000 clones, about 86% found once. The input for sequencing was CD4+ or CD8+ T cells sorted from blood, taken in a trial of the OX40 agonist ivuxolimab. The source of these receptors is an adult with an advanced solid tumor such as melanoma, head and neck, liver or kidney cancer.

The J gene is TRBJ2-1, the V gene TRBV7-3; possibly TRBD2 for D (6 bases). The germline V gene has CDR1 SGHTA and CDR2 FQGTGA. This CDR3 has 13 residues. V was trimmed by 5 bases and J by 10 bases, leaving 15 bases between them. The CDR3 region has the DNA TGTGCCAGCAGCCCCACCGCGGGGTTGGAGCAGTTCTTC. Translating it yields CASSPTAGLEQFF.

This clone was observed once. The chain links TRBV28 to TRBJ1-1; D perhaps matches TRBD1 (5 bases). Looked up from germline, CDR1 is MDHEN and CDR2 is SYDVKM. The CDR3 is 15 amino acids. Trimming shortened V by 4 bases and J by 0 bases, and 12 bases separated the two germline ends. CDR3 nucleotides: TGTGCCAGCAGTTCCATTCCAGGGATGAACACTGAAGCTTTCTTT. It encodes CASSSIPGMNTEAFF.

This rearrangement joins TRBV27 to TRBJ2-5, with a possible D match to TRBD2 (6 bases). Between the trimmed V and J ends, which lost 1 base and 1 base, there was a span of 19 bases. Germline V gene lookup returns CDR1 MNHEY and CDR2 SMNVEV (reference sequence). CDR3 length equals 18 residues. In DNA form, the CDR3 reads TGTGCCAGCAGTTTATATTTAGGTGGACTAAAAGGCCAAGAGACCCAGTACTTC. Translation: CASSLYLGGLKGQETQYF.

The chain is built from TRBV25-1 and TRBJ2-7; D not certain. Germline loops: CDR1 MGHDK, CDR2 SYGVNS. The CDR3 is 12 residues long. V shed 4 bases and J shed 4 bases, with 8 bases lying between them. As DNA, the CDR3 is TGTGCCAGCAGTGGCTCGGGTTACGAGCAGTACTTC. Translation gives CASSGSGYEQYF.

The V call is TRBV6-5, the J call TRBJ2-5; D is unresolved. V was cut by 2 bases and J by 5 bases, with 15 bases left in between. The CDR3 loop spans 15 amino acids. Per the germline V gene, CDR1 is MNHEY and CDR2 is SVGAGI. The CDR3 spells CASSYGHGSGETQYF. The CDR3 region has the DNA TGTGCCAGCAGTTACGGTCACGGATCCGGGGAGACCCAGTACTTC.

The chain recombines TRBV10-1 with TRBJ1-2; D remains ambiguous. CDR1 WNHNN and CDR2 SYGVQD come from the germline V gene (reference sequence). Trimming stripped 0 bases from V and 4 bases from J, with 21 bases between. The CDR3 covers 18 residues. In nucleotides, the CDR3 is TGCGCCAGCAGTGAGTCGCTGGACCCATCGAACCTCTTCTATGGCTACACCTTC. This encodes CASSESLDPSNLFYGYTF.

V usage is TRBV5-1 and J usage is TRBJ1-2; D gene ambiguous. V dropped 0 bases and J dropped 3 bases, with 12 bases sitting between them. The length of the CDR3 is 15 residues. The V gene's germline CDR1 is SGHRS and CDR2 YFSETQ. The CDR3 sequence: CASSLVGVSDYGYTF. As DNA, the CDR3 is TGCGCCAGCAGCTTGGTCGGGGTGTCGGACTATGGCTACACCTTC. Full variable domain (outside the CDR3, taken from reference TRBV5-1 and TRBJ1-2): KAGVTQTPRYLIKTRGQQVTLSCSPISGHRSVSWYQQTPGQGLQFLFEYFSETQRNKGNFPGRFSGRQFSNSRSEMNVSTLELGDSALYLCASSLVGVSDYGYTFGSGTRLTVV.

The chain joins TRBV19 to TRBJ2-5, with D perhaps matching TRBD1 (6 bases). Trimming pared 7 bases from V and 7 bases from J, leaving 19 bases between. This CDR3 region has 14 residues. Germline V gene sequence: CDR1 LNHDA, CDR2 SQIVND (reference sequence). In DNA, the CDR3 is TGTGCCAGTACCCAGTTAGGACAGTCGGGGACCCAGTACTTC. Translated, it gives CASTQLGQSGTQYF.

The chain links TRBV6-5 to TRBJ1-4; D remains ambiguous. The CDR3 runs to 15 residues. Trimming cost V 6 bases and J 5 bases, with 16 bases left between them. Germline V gene sequence: CDR1 MNHEY, CDR2 SVGAGI. CDR3 in amino acids: CASRDYTRGNEKLFF. CDR3 coding DNA: TGTGCCAGCAGAGATTACACCCGGGGAAATGAAAAACTGTTTTTT.

This clone has only a few counts. This chain connects TRBV10-1 to TRBJ1-5; D remains ambiguous. V lost 3 bases and J 9 bases, leaving 12 bases between the germline ends. This CDR3 contains 13 residues. The germline CDR1 and CDR2 sequences are WNHNN and SYGVQD (reference sequence). The CDR3 region is CASSDNEKRPQHF. In DNA form, the CDR3 reads TGCGCCAGCAGTGACAATGAGAAACGGCCCCAGCATTTT.

The rearrangement joins TRBV7-6 to TRBJ1-4; no reliable D call. V shed 1 base and J shed 0 bases, with 18 bases lying between them. The CDR3 runs 19 residues. The germline V gene has CDR1 SGHVS and CDR2 FNYEAQ. CDR3: CASSLETLTPIATNEKLFF. Written as DNA, the CDR3 is TGTGCCAGCAGCTTAGAAACCCTTACGCCCATAGCAACTAATGAAAAACTGTTTTTT.

This sequence joins TRBV4-2 and TRBJ1-2, with D hard to call. The CDR3 covers 14 residues. Germline CDR1 reads LGHNA; CDR2 reads YNFKEQ. V was trimmed by 2 bases and J by 7 bases, leaving 14 bases between them. Here the CDR3 DNA reads TGTGCCAGCAGCCAACCCGACGATTCCGGTGGCTACACCTTC. Translated: CASSQPDDSGGYTF.

This rearrangement joins TRBV18 to TRBJ1-3, with 7 bases matching TRBD1. This CDR3 is 17 amino acids long. The germline V gene encodes CDR1 KGHSH and CDR2 LQKENI. V was clipped by 4 bases and J by 0 bases; unmatched bases: 9. CDR3 DNA: TGTGCCAGCTCACTTACCTCGGGACAGACCTCTGGAAACACCATATATTTT. Its translation: CASSLTSGQTSGNTIYF.

This sequence joins TRBV7-8 and TRBJ2-4, with TRBD2 identical over 12 bases. From germline, CDR1 is SGHVS and CDR2 FQNEAQ. J lost 6 bases, V lost 5 bases, and 11 bases had no gene match. This CDR3 has 17 amino acids. Here the CDR3 reads CASSPRTSGTTGNIQYF. CDR3 nucleotides: TGTGCCAGCAGCCCCCGGACTAGCGGGACGACCGGAAACATTCAGTACTTC.

The chain combines TRBV25-1 with TRBJ2-2; 7 nucleotides match TRBD1. This CDR3 spans 16 amino acids. J gave up 0 bases and V 4 bases, and 5 bases lay outside the gene matches. CDR1 and CDR2 (germline): MGHDK, SYGVNS. The CDR3 region is CASSGETGPNTGELFF. The CDR3 region has the DNA TGTGCCAGCAGTGGGGAGACAGGGCCGAACACCGGGGAGCTGTTTTTT.

This clone was detected once. The V call is TRBV5-5, the J call TRBJ1-3; weak D call: TRBD1 (5 bases). CDR3 size: 17 residues. Trimming removed 0 bases from V and 0 bases from J, with 13 bases in between. CDR1 is SGHKS, CDR2 YYEKEE, per germline (reference sequence). This CDR3 is CASSLVGTVSSGNTIYF. The DNA for the CDR3 is TGTGCCAGCAGCTTGGTCGGGACTGTGAGCTCTGGAAACACCATATATTTT.

The table lists this clone with a few counts. The chain has TRBV9 and TRBJ2-1; 8 nucleotides match TRBD2. This CDR3 is built from 12 residues. The trim removed 4 bases at V and 8 bases at J, leaving 2 bases unmatched. CDR1 is SGDLS and CDR2 is YYNGEE in the germline V gene. CDR3 bases: TGTGCCAGCAGCCCGACTAGCGATGAGCAGTTCTTC. This translates into CASSPTSDEQFF. Full variable domain (rest looked up from reference TRBV9 and TRBJ2-1): DSGVTQTPKHLITATGQRVTLRCSPRSGDLSVYWYQQSLDQGLQFLIQYYNGEERAKGNILERFSAQQFPDLHSELNLSSLELGDSALYFCASSPTSDEQFFGPGTRLTVL.

This chain connects TRBV27 to TRBJ2-1, with TRBD2 as a possible D gene (6 bases). This CDR3 comprises 15 residues. In germline, CDR1 is MNHEY, CDR2 SMNVEV (reference sequence). The V gene lost 2 bases and the J gene lost 5 bases, with 13 bases spanning the gap. The CDR3 DNA is TGTGCCAGCAGTTTAGGGCCCCGCGGGAACAATGAGCAGTTCTTC. This translates into CASSLGPRGNNEQFF.

J is TRBJ1-3 and V is TRBV6-1; D remains ambiguous. V was clipped by 10 bases and J by 2 bases, with 12 bases between them. In germline, CDR1 is MNHNS, CDR2 SASEGT. The CDR3 is 13 residues long. CDR3 amino acids: CAIPDVAGNTIYF. The CDR3 DNA reads as TGTGCCATCCCGGACGTGGCTGGAAACACCATATATTTT.

In this sample, this clone turned up once. CDR3 loop: CASSLDKGKGEQYV. In DNA form, the CDR3 reads TGTGCCAGCAGCCTTGACAAGGGCAAGGGCGAGCAGTACGTC. J is TRBJ2-7 and V is TRBV5-5; D unresolved. The V end was cut by 4 bases, the J end by 6 bases, with 17 bases between. Looked up from germline, CDR1 is SGHKS and CDR2 is YYEKEE (reference sequence). This CDR3 comprises 14 residues.

The chain links TRBV4-2 to TRBJ1-4; D remains unclear. V dropped 0 bases and J dropped 4 bases, with 12 bases sitting between them. Germline CDR1 LGHNA, CDR2 YNFKEQ. There are 16 residues in the CDR3. The CDR3 reads CASSQDPGGGNEKLFF. The CDR3 coding sequence is TGTGCCAGCAGCCAAGATCCCGGCGGAGGTAATGAAAAACTGTTTTTT.

Note on this clone: Germline is not matched at one junction end, which may reflect a read error. The chain joins TRBV7-7 to TRBJ1-4; 9 positions agree with TRBD1. The CDR3 runs 15 residues. Germline V gives CDR1 SSHAT, CDR2 FNYEAQ (reference sequence). CDR3 DNA: TGTGCTAGCAGCGCGGACAGGGGCCGTAATGAAAAACTGTTTTTT. Translated, it gives CASSADRGRNEKLFF.

This chain links TRBV5-5 with TRBJ1-4, with D perhaps TRBD1 (6 bases). V dropped 4 bases and J dropped 12 bases, with 10 bases sitting between them. CDR3 length: 11 amino acids. Germline loops: CDR1 SGHKS, CDR2 YYEKEE (reference sequence). In DNA, the CDR3 is TGTGCCAGCAGCACAGGGATTGAACTGTTTTTT. This encodes CASSTGIELFF. Full variable domain (missing parts from reference TRBV5-5 and TRBJ1-4): DAGVTQSPTHLIKTRGQQVTLRCSPISGHKSVSWYQQVLGQGPQFIFQYYEKEERGRGNFPDRFSARQFPNYSSELNVNALLLGDSALYLCASSTGIELFFGSGTQLSVL.

This chain uses TRBV2 with TRBJ2-7; D possibly uses TRBD1 or TRBD2 (5 bases each). Germline CDR1 reads SNHLY; CDR2 reads FYNNEI. Between the trimmed V and J ends, which lost 6 bases and 2 bases, there was a span of 8 bases. The CDR3 is 12 residues long. CDR3 nucleotide sequence: TGTGCCAGCAGCGAGGGGCCCTACGAGCAGTACTTC. Encoded protein: CASSEGPYEQYF.

This rearrangement joins TRBV7-9 to TRBJ2-7; the D gene is possibly TRBD2 (7 bases). This CDR3 has 13 amino acids. Trimming pared 5 bases from V and 5 bases from J, leaving 13 bases between. Germline V gene sequence: CDR1 SEHNR, CDR2 FQNEAQ (reference sequence). CDR3 in amino acids: CASSLRGLDEQYF. In DNA, the CDR3 is TGTGCCAGCAGCCTGCGGGGGCTGGACGAGCAGTACTTC.

The V and J genes are TRBV2 and TRBJ2-5; TRBD1 might be the D (6 bases). This CDR3 contains 12 residues. The V end lost 5 bases, the J end lost 4 bases, and 8 bases lay between the germline ends. Germline loops: CDR1 SNHLY, CDR2 FYNNEI. The CDR3 sequence: CASSSQGETQYF. CDR3 nucleotides: TGTGCCAGCAGTTCACAGGGAGAGACCCAGTACTTC.

This chain links TRBV5-1 with TRBJ1-3; 7 nucleotides match TRBD1. Trimming cost V 4 bases and J 0 bases; bases outside gene matches: 4. The CDR3 runs 15 residues. Germline V gene sequence: CDR1 SGHRS, CDR2 YFSETQ. The CDR3 protein is CASSLGQASGNTIYF. Here the CDR3 DNA reads TGCGCCAGCAGCCTCGGACAGGCCTCTGGAAACACCATATATTTT.

This rearrangement joins TRBV9 to TRBJ2-3, with 9 bases that match TRBD2. The CDR3 sequence is 15 residues long. From germline, CDR1 is SGDLS and CDR2 YYNGEE. J gave up 2 bases and V 3 bases, and 4 bases lay outside the gene matches. The CDR3 bases are TGTGCCAGCAGCGCCACGGGACTAGCCACAGATACGCAGTATTTT. Its translation: CASSATGLATDTQYF.

In this sample, this clone turned up once. The chain uses TRBV27 and TRBJ2-1, with TRBD1 as a possible D gene (5 bases). CDR3 size: 14 residues. Trimming left V 1 base short and J 6 bases short, with 10 bases between. The germline V gene encodes CDR1 MNHEY and CDR2 SMNVEV (reference sequence). CDR3 loop: CASSLLDDSNEQFF. Written as DNA, the CDR3 is TGTGCCAGCAGTTTATTAGATGACAGCAATGAGCAGTTCTTC.

V and J are TRBV7-7 and TRBJ2-5; weak D call: TRBD2 (6 bases). The CDR3 length is 15 residues. The germline V gene has CDR1 SSHAT and CDR2 FNYEAQ (reference sequence). V lost 1 base, J lost 3 bases, and 12 bases lay in between. CDR3 in amino acids: CASSLGEWGEETQYF. The CDR3 DNA reads as TGTGCCAGCAGCTTAGGAGAATGGGGGGAAGAGACCCAGTACTTC.

V is TRBV6-1 and J is TRBJ1-2; D is undetermined. CDR1 is MNHNS and CDR2 is SASEGT in the germline V gene. The length of the CDR3 is 15 residues. V was cut by 2 bases and J by 4 bases, with 14 bases left in between. The CDR3 is CASSEMAARVYGYTF. CDR3 nucleotides: TGTGCCAGCAGTGAAATGGCAGCGCGTGTCTATGGCTACACCTTC.